One sample yielded the 21 T cell receptor beta chains listed below, sequenced in a study of blood T cell repertoires in COVID-19 (dated by TCRdb to the early 2020s). Preparation of the library involved the immunoSEQ multiplex PCR assay. The clones in this table, taken by TCRdb from immuneACCESS, are in-frame only. Not every clone is retained; where verified, under half of the shortfall comes from an unresolved V gene, and the cause of the rest is unknown. The sample profile shows fewer than 250,000 clones; 83% of them were found once. Of the sample, around 2.3% is held by the ten largest clones. Sequenced input: peripheral blood. The receptor set was obtained from a woman between 35 and 50 years old with active or convalescent COVID-19.

The rearrangement links TRBV5-1 to TRBJ2-7; 11 nucleotides agree with TRBD2. Per the germline V gene, CDR1 is SGHRS and CDR2 is YFSETQ. The CDR3 length is 15 residues. V dropped 4 bases and J dropped 2; count of bases not matched to a gene: 5. The CDR3 region has the DNA TGCGCCAGCAGCCGGGGACTAGCGGTAACCTACGAGCAGTACTTC. This gives the protein CASSRGLAVTYEQYF.

This clone was detected once. The junction departs from germline at one end; a sequencing error may be responsible. The rearrangement uses TRBV30 and TRBJ1-2; D ambiguous. Germline assignment: CDR1 GTSNPN and CDR2 SVGIG (reference sequence). This CDR3 contains 14 residues. The CDR3 protein is CAGRVGDNNYGYTF. CDR3 DNA sequence: TGTGCCGGGAGGGTCGGGGATAATAACTATGGCTACACCTTC.

The CDR3 bases are TGTGCCAGCAGCCTCTCGTCGAACACTGAAGCTTTCTTT. The encoded protein is CASSLSSNTEAFF. J is TRBJ1-1 and V is TRBV5-4; D is undetermined. Trimming cost V 4 bases and J 1 base, with 8 bases left between them. CDR3 length equals 13 residues. The germline CDR1 and CDR2 sequences are SGHNT and YYREEE (reference sequence).

The rearrangement joins TRBV6-1 to TRBJ2-5; 10 bases are a match to TRBD2. The CDR3 has 17 residues. The J segment lost 5 bases and the V segment lost 1 base, leaving 10 bases of the junction unmatched. In germline, CDR1 is MNHNS, CDR2 SASEGT. The CDR3 DNA sequence: TGTGCCAGCAGTGAAGAAGCGGGAGGGCCAGATTCCGAGACCCAGTACTTC. Its protein is CASSEEAGGPDSETQYF.

This clone was seen a handful of times. J is TRBJ2-2 and V is TRBV7-9, with 11 bases matching TRBD2. CDR1 is SEHNR and CDR2 is FQNEAQ in the germline V gene (reference sequence). Trimming removed 5 bases from V and 5 bases from J; junction bases left unmatched: 10. The CDR3 spans 17 residues. CDR3 amino acids: CASSARPTSGKTGELFF. DNA for the CDR3: TGTGCCAGCAGCGCAAGGCCGACTAGCGGGAAGACCGGGGAGCTGTTTTTT. Using reference TRBV7-9 and TRBJ2-2 for the parts outside the CDR3, the full variable domain is DTGVSQNPRHKITKRGQNVTFRCDPISEHNRLYWYRQTLGQGPEFLTYFQNEAQLEKSRLLSDRFSAERPKGSFSTLEIQRTEQGDSAMYLCASSARPTSGKTGELFFGEGSRLTVL.

The chain combines TRBV29-1 with TRBJ2-1, with 7 bases matching TRBD2. Per germline, CDR1 SQVTM and CDR2 ANQGSEA. The CDR3 is made up of 14 amino acids. With V trimmed by 7 bases and J by 3 bases, 9 bases remained unmatched. The CDR3 loop is CSAWREGLYNEQFF. For the CDR3, the DNA is TGCAGCGCCTGGAGGGAGGGCCTCTACAATGAGCAGTTCTTC.

This rearrangement joins TRBV24-1 to TRBJ1-4; 9 bases are shared with TRBD1. The CDR3 is 15 residues long. Germline CDR1 is KGHDR and CDR2 is SFDVKD. Trimming removed 2 bases from V and 7 bases from J; junction bases left unmatched: 4. CDR3 DNA sequence: TGTGCCACCAGTGATTCTCGGACAGGGGTTGAAAAACTGTTTTTT. It codes for CATSDSRTGVEKLFF.

The V call is TRBV18, the J call TRBJ1-1; D is uncertain. Germline CDR1 KGHSH, CDR2 LQKENI. CDR3 length: 16 residues. V was shortened by 2 bases and J by 11 bases, with 24 bases between the two germline ends. CDR3 coding DNA: TGTGCCAGCTCACCATTACCCCCAGAGGAGGGTAAGAAGGCTTTCTTT. This translates into CASSPLPPEEGKKAFF.

The rearrangement joins TRBV9 to TRBJ2-2; 9 bases are a match to TRBD1. There are 19 residues in the CDR3. V was pared by 3 bases and J by 6 bases, with 18 bases of the junction left unmatched. Germline CDR1 reads SGDLS; CDR2 reads YYNGEE. CDR3 sequence: CASSGPGGQGATSPGELFF. The CDR3 DNA sequence: TGTGCCAGCAGCGGTCCAGGGGGACAGGGTGCCACGTCTCCCGGGGAGCTGTTTTTT.

V and J are TRBV2 and TRBJ2-5; no definite D call. The CDR3 has 13 residues. Germline V CDR1 and CDR2: SNHLY, FYNNEI. V lost 2 bases to trimming and J lost 10 bases, with 14 bases between them. The CDR3 protein is CASSETLQSFQYF. CDR3 bases: TGTGCCAGCAGTGAAACCCTGCAGTCCTTCCAGTACTTC.

On this clone itself: The sample contains more than one DNA sequence encoding this CDR3. This chain joins TRBV29-1 and TRBJ1-1; a possible D gene is TRBD1 (5 bases). V lost 4 bases and J lost 5, with 11 bases in between. The CDR3 has 12 residues. Germline CDR1 and CDR2: SQVTM and ANQGSEA. The CDR3 nucleotides read TGCAGCGTTGTGGGGGGTTTAACTGAAGCTTTCTTT. Protein product: CSVVGGLTEAFF.

The chain has TRBV24-1 and TRBJ2-5; TRBD2 agrees at 7 bases. The V gene's germline CDR1 is KGHDR and CDR2 SFDVKD. CDR3 length equals 17 residues. With V trimmed by 0 bases and J by 0 bases, 6 bases remained unmatched. The CDR3: CATSDLVAGEDQETQYF. DNA of the CDR3: TGTGCCACCAGTGATTTGGTTGCGGGAGAGGACCAAGAGACCCAGTACTTC.

This clone has just a few counts. The CDR3 DNA follows: TGTGCCAGCAGCTTGGGAGGGGGGGATCAGCCCCAGCATTTT. Its translation is CASSLGGGDQPQHF. This sequence joins TRBV5-4 and TRBJ1-5; tentatively, D is TRBD1 (6 bases). Germline CDR1 reads SGHNT; CDR2 reads YYREEE (reference sequence). The CDR3 consists of 14 residues. The V end lost 0 bases, the J end lost 5 bases, and 9 bases lay between the germline ends.

The chain couples TRBV24-1 to TRBJ2-5, with 8 bases matching TRBD1. The V and J ends lost 4 bases and 4 bases, in that order; junction bases with no gene match: 16. The CDR3 is 18 residues long. Germline CDR1 and CDR2: KGHDR and SFDVKD. Written as DNA, the CDR3 is TGTGCCACCAGTGAACATATCCCCTTTGACAGGGGAAGAGAGACCCAGTACTTC. Amino acid sequence: CATSEHIPFDRGRETQYF.

The chain is built from TRBV30 and TRBJ1-2, with 10 bases matching TRBD1. The CDR3 totals 15 residues. CDR1 and CDR2 from the germline V gene are GTSNPN and SVGIG (reference sequence). J was trimmed by 4 bases and V by 0 bases; bases with no gene match: 5. This CDR3 reads CAWSVLGQGIYGYTF. The CDR3 DNA reads TGTGCCTGGAGTGTCCTGGGACAGGGGATCTATGGCTACACCTTC. Filled out from reference TRBV30 and TRBJ1-2, the complete variable domain reads SQTIHQWPATLVQPVGSPLSLECTVEGTSNPNLYWYRQAAGRGLQLLFYSVGIGQISSEVPQNLSASRPQDRQFILSSKKLLLSDSGFYLCAWSVLGQGIYGYTFGSGTRLTVV.

The chain uses TRBV9 and TRBJ1-5; TRBD1 matches at 12 bases. Germline-derived CDR1 and CDR2 are SGDLS and YYNGEE. The CDR3 has 16 residues. The junction had 3 bases not matched to a gene; V was cut back by 4 bases and J by 1 base. This CDR3 reads CASSRGTGGSNQPQHF. CDR3 nucleotides: TGTGCCAGCAGCCGTGGGACAGGGGGCAGCAATCAGCCCCAGCATTTT.

The chain has TRBV11-2 and TRBJ1-1; tentative D call: TRBD1 (5 bases). Germline V gene sequence: CDR1 SGHAT, CDR2 FQNNGV. The CDR3 loop spans 16 amino acids. V shed 0 bases and J shed 4 bases, with 15 bases lying between them. In DNA, the CDR3 is TGTGCCAGCAGCTTAGACCCCTCTAGGGGCGGCACTGAAGCTTTCTTT. This encodes CASSLDPSRGGTEAFF.

J is TRBJ1-4 and V is TRBV3-1 (or the pseudogene TRBV3-2), with D unresolved. CDR1 and CDR2 from the germline V gene are LGHDT and YNNKEL (reference sequence). The CDR3 contains 11 residues. Trimming cost V 1 base and J 16 bases, with 10 bases left between them. CDR3: CASSQAEEQFF. The CDR3 DNA reads as TGTGCCAGCAGCCAAGCCGAAGAACAGTTTTTT.

V and J are TRBV28 and TRBJ1-1; TRBD1 is a possible D gene (6 bases). Between the trimmed V and J ends, which lost 4 bases and 4 bases, there was a span of 16 bases. Looked up from germline, CDR1 is MDHEN and CDR2 is SYDVKM. The CDR3 extends over 15 amino acids. The CDR3: CASSSPRGATTEAFF. The CDR3 DNA reads TGTGCCAGCAGTTCCCCCCGGGGGGCGACCACTGAAGCTTTCTTT.

The chain has TRBV3-1 (or the pseudogene TRBV3-2) and TRBJ2-7, with TRBD1 identical over 9 bases. J gave up 3 bases and V 5 bases, and 17 bases lay outside the gene matches. The V gene's germline CDR1 is LGHDT and CDR2 YNNKEL (reference sequence). This CDR3 is built from 18 residues. CDR3 bases: TGTGCCAGCAGCGGACCCGGAGTGACAGGGGGGTTTGTCTACGAGCAGTACTTC. This encodes CASSGPGVTGGFVYEQYF.

This clone showed up just once. The chain uses TRBV29-1 and TRBJ1-1, with 7 bases matching TRBD1. The CDR3 is 12 residues long. The V gene's germline CDR1 is SQVTM and CDR2 ANQGSEA. The V gene end was trimmed by 6 bases and the J gene end by 7 bases; junction bases not matched to a gene: 8. The CDR3 loop is CSVAGTEVEAFF. CDR3 DNA sequence: TGCAGCGTAGCCGGGACAGAAGTTGAAGCTTTCTTT. Full variable domain (outside the CDR3, taken from reference TRBV29-1 and TRBJ1-1): SAVISQKPSRDICQRGTSLTIQCQVDSQVTMMFWYRQQPGQSLTLIATANQGSEATYESGFVIDKFPISRPNLTFSTLTVSNMSPEDSSIYLCSVAGTEVEAFFGQGTRLTVV.